Shown below are 12 T cell receptor beta chains from a single sample sequenced in a study of blood T cell repertoires in COVID-19. Data came from immunoSEQ multiplex PCR; TCRdb stores just in-frame clones and leaves some out. The sample lists 300,000 to 500,000 clones, around 90% occurring once. The specimen sequenced was PBMCs or T cells enriched from blood (not recorded which). Every receptor here comes from a woman in her forties with acute COVID-19.

The chain employs TRBV12-3 or TRBV12-4 and TRBJ1-2; the D gene is possibly TRBD1 (6 bases). This CDR3 has 13 amino acids. Trimming stripped 3 bases from V and 6 bases from J, with 11 bases between. The CDR3 DNA follows: TGTGCCAGCAGTTTTAATGGGGGCGATGGCTACACCTTC. Translating gives CASSFNGGDGYTF.

V usage is TRBV9 and J usage is TRBJ2-5; tentative D call: TRBD2 (7 bases). Germline values: CDR1 SGDLS, CDR2 YYNGEE. V lost 0 bases and J 5 bases, leaving 11 bases between the germline ends. There are 14 residues in the CDR3. The CDR3 sequence is CASSVGRGAETQYF. For the CDR3, the DNA is TGTGCCAGCAGCGTAGGCCGGGGGGCGGAGACCCAGTACTTC.

Here the CDR3 reads CASTSEGAYSPLHF. CDR3 coding DNA: TGTGCCAGCACTTCAGAGGGGGCGTATTCACCCCTCCACTTT. This chain links TRBV2 with TRBJ1-6, with 7 bases identical to TRBD1. Germline V gene lookup returns CDR1 SNHLY and CDR2 FYNNEI. V lost 7 bases and J lost 8; bases outside the gene matches: 8. This CDR3 spans 14 amino acids.

This chain connects TRBV5-6 to TRBJ1-1; 7 nucleotides align to TRBD1. This CDR3 is 14 amino acids long. V shed 4 bases, J shed 5 bases, and the junction held 8 bases outside the gene matches. CDR1 and CDR2 (germline): SGHDT, YYEEEE. The CDR3 DNA reads TGTGCCAGCAGCACGACAGGGCCCCGTACTGAAGCTTTCTTT. Translation gives CASSTTGPRTEAFF.

The chain links TRBV27 to TRBJ2-7, with D possibly being TRBD2 (5 bases). Deletions cut 2 bases from V and 0 bases from J, with 8 bases between. There are 14 residues in the CDR3. Germline lookup yields CDR1 MNHEY and CDR2 SMNVEV (reference sequence). In nucleotides, the CDR3 is TGTGCCAGCAGTTTACAGCGGAGCTCCTACGAGCAGTACTTC. Protein: CASSLQRSSYEQYF.

The CDR3 bases are TGTGCCAGCAGTCCACAGGGGGCCGACGGCACTGAAGCTTTCTTT. It yields the protein CASSPQGADGTEAFF. The rearrangement links TRBV7-9 to TRBJ1-1, with 9 bases fitting TRBD1. The CDR3 is 15 residues long. The V gene end was trimmed by 6 bases and the J gene end by 4 bases; junction bases not matched to a gene: 9. Germline V gives CDR1 SEHNR, CDR2 FQNEAQ (reference sequence).

The V call is TRBV11-2, the J call TRBJ2-5; TRBD1 matches 11 bases. V trimming: 5 bases; J trimming: 5 bases; junction bases outside the gene matches: 7. Germline CDR1 reads SGHAT; CDR2 reads FQNNGV. The CDR3 spans 15 residues. For the CDR3, the DNA is TGTGCCAGCAGCCCTGGGACAGGGGGTAGGGAGACCCAGTACTTC. This sequence encodes CASSPGTGGRETQYF.

This clone was found once. The chain couples TRBV7-8 to TRBJ2-1; unclear D gene. The germline V and J ends were trimmed by 1 base and 3 bases, with 4 bases remaining between them. The CDR3 is made up of 13 amino acids. Germline V gene data show CDR1 as SGHVS and CDR2 as FQNEAQ. This CDR3 reads CASSLGLYNEQFF. In nucleotides, the CDR3 is TGTGCCAGCAGCTTAGGTCTCTACAATGAGCAGTTCTTC. Full variable domain (outside the CDR3, taken from reference TRBV7-8 and TRBJ2-1): GAGVSQSPRYKVAKRGQDVALRCDPISGHVSLFWYQQALGQGPEFLTYFQNEAQLDKSGLPSDRFFAERPEGSVSTLKIQRTQQEDSAVYLCASSLGLYNEQFFGPGTRLTVL.

The V gene is TRBV10-3, the J gene TRBJ1-3, with D unclear. This CDR3 contains 12 residues. Trimming shortened V by 4 bases and J by 3 bases, and 4 bases separated the two germline ends. Looked up from germline, CDR1 is ENHRY and CDR2 is SYGVKD. CDR3 nucleotide sequence: TGTGCCATCAGTGGTAATGGAAACACCATATATTTT. Its translation is CAISGNGNTIYF.

Here the CDR3 DNA reads TGTGCCAGTAGAGCTGGACAGATATCTGGCTACACCTTC. Translation: CASRAGQISGYTF. The chain joins TRBV19 to TRBJ1-2; possibly TRBD1 for D (6 bases). Trimming stripped 6 bases from V and 7 bases from J, with 15 bases between. CDR1 and CDR2 (germline): LNHDA, SQIVND (reference sequence). The CDR3 is made up of 13 amino acids.

The chain has TRBV4-1 and TRBJ1-2; D is unresolved. The CDR3 covers 14 residues. Trimming cost V 4 bases and J 4 bases, with 13 bases left between them. CDR1 MGHRA and CDR2 YSYEKL come from the germline V gene. CDR3 protein: CASSLPGSGYGYTF. The CDR3 bases are TGCGCCAGCAGCCTCCCGGGAAGCGGCTATGGCTACACCTTC.

The chain combines TRBV29-1 with TRBJ1-5; a weak D match, TRBD1 (5 bases). Looked up from germline, CDR1 is SQVTM and CDR2 is ANQGSEA. The CDR3 contains 12 residues. Deletions cut 6 bases from V and 7 bases from J, with 13 bases between. CDR3 sequence: CSVQTGVQPQHF. CDR3 coding DNA: TGCAGCGTACAAACGGGGGTGCAGCCCCAGCATTTT. Full variable domain (rest looked up from reference TRBV29-1 and TRBJ1-5): SAVISQKPSRDICQRGTSLTIQCQVDSQVTMMFWYRQQPGQSLTLIATANQGSEATYESGFVIDKFPISRPNLTFSTLTVSNMSPEDSSIYLCSVQTGVQPQHFGDGTRLSIL.